This T cell receptor (beta chain) was profiled in a study of T cells in Graves' hyperthyroidism and ophthalmopathy (dated by TCRdb to about 2019). Looking at the study overall: Peripheral blood samples were taken at initial diagnosis, before any treatment was given. TCR Vbeta CDR3 sequencing of 135 peripheral blood samples (approximately 44 ophthalmopathy, approximately 80 hyperthyroidism and some 17 progressor patients) is reported in the paper. TCR V-J signatures able to tell the groups apart were searched for in a discovery cohort of 90 to 100 patients, of whom around 42 had Graves' ophthalmopathy and roughly 58 had stable Graves' hyperthyroidism. Whether ophthalmopathy could be predicted prospectively was tested in an independent validation cohort made up of under 20 hyperthyroidism patients plus 17 patients who later progressed to ophthalmopathy. In addition, the study compared T-cell repertoires in thyroid tissue and in blood from roughly 6 Graves' hyperthyroidism patients. Following sampling, methimazole starting at 30 mg daily was given to hyperthyroidism patients, and high-dose intravenous methylprednisolone was given to ophthalmopathy patients. The approximately 97 discovery patients were randomly divided into training and test sets at a 7:3 ratio.

Findings and caveats that apply to the study as a whole: Sample size was not statistically predetermined, and investigators were not blinded to group allocation. A 13 V-J signature model separated ophthalmopathy from stable hyperthyroidism, with 87.88% sensitivity and about 81% specificity in cross-validation and 80%/75% in testing. In validation, progression to ophthalmopathy was predicted by the model with 55% to 71% sensitivity and 72.22% specificity, a median of approximately 6.5 months before onset. Most expanded thyroid clonotypes (frequency above 0.001) were also found in blood, which suggests that blood repertoires may mirror thyroid immune responses.

Reading the germline V gene gives CDR1 MDHEN and CDR2 SYDVKM. The cysteine opens and the phenylalanine closes a CDR3 of 15 amino acids. The retained sequence is limited to the CDR3, 45 bases, with the frame set at the first base. V lost 2 bases and J lost 1 base, and the count of bases not matched to a germline gene is 3. In this sample, this clonotype turned up many times. Its antigen remains undetermined. Per-nucleotide qualities are absent, and no much larger clonotype sits a single base away. Ophthalmopathy patients had moderately to severely active disease, with a Clinical Activity Score of 3 or more, a NOSPECS grade of 4 or more, and a disease duration of less than 3 months. Patients with uncontrolled infections, other autoimmune diseases, pregnancy or lactation were excluded. Diagnoses relied on clinical symptoms, serum thyroxine and TRAb, thyroid ultrasound and orbital computed tomography. Ficoll-Paque density gradient centrifugation was used to isolate PBMCs from 9.5 to 10 ml of fresh peripheral blood. Total RNA was extracted using Trizol reagent, and RNA quality was assessed on an Agilent 2100 Bioanalyzer.

Amplification of TCR beta CDR3 regions was carried out from RNA transcripts. A first-round RT-PCR of the TCR CDR3 used the HTBI primer set with the Qiagen OneStep RT-PCR kit. The libraries were constructed in a second round of multiplex PCR and then size-selected and purified. Paired-end sequencing of the libraries was performed with 100 bp reads on an Illumina HiSeq2000. In the original analysis: Raw data were processed with SOAPnuke, discarding reads with adapters, uncalled bases, mean Phred below 15, or no exact constant-primer or identifier match. COPE v1.2.5 was used to merge high-quality paired reads, and clonotypes were defined as unique nucleotide sequences. MiTCR v1.1 was used to align clonotypes to the IMGT TRBV, TRBD and TRBJ reference segments. The analysis was restricted to V-J combinations with a frequency above 0.0001, which together covered just over 98% of the repertoires. The TCS score was defined as the ratio of F50 (clonal expansion) to E x V (chaos), calculated using BLOSUM62-based TCRdist between CDR3 peptides within each V-J. Welch's t-statistics and random forest reduced several hundred V-J features to some 14, which were used in a naive Bayes classifier (R e1071). In-frame beta chains were kept once TCRdb had trimmed the public reads at Q25 with fastp and called clones with MiXCR. Each CDR3 protein appears once, grouped with its most common genes and DNA. It is TCRdb's table, rather than the study itself, that gives the V and J calls and clone size. This sample has 500,000 to 650,000 distinct CDR3 sequences in its table, and 15% to 20% of those were observed once. Approximately 15% of the sample is held by the ten biggest clonotypes.

Here the chain combines TRBV28 and TRBJ2-5; 8 bases in between match TRBD1. Input material: blood. This clonotype was sampled from a woman younger than 30 with Graves' ophthalmopathy. The bases read TGTGCCAGCAGTTTAGACCAGGGGGCCCAAGAGACCCAGTACTTC. It is translated as CASSLDQGAQETQYF.